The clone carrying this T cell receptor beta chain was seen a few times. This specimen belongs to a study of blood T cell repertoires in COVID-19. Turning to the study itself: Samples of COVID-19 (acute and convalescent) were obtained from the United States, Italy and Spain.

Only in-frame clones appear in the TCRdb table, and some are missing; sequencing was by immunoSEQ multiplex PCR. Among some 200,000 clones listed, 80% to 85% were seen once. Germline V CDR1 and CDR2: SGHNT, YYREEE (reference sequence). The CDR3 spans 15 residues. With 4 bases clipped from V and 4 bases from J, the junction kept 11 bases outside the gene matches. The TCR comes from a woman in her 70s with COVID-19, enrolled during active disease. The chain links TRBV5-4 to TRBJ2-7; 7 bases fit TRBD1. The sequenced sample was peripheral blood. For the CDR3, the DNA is TGTGCCAGCAGCGCCGAGGGACAGAAAAGGTACGAGCAGTACTTC. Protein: CASSAEGQKRYEQYF.